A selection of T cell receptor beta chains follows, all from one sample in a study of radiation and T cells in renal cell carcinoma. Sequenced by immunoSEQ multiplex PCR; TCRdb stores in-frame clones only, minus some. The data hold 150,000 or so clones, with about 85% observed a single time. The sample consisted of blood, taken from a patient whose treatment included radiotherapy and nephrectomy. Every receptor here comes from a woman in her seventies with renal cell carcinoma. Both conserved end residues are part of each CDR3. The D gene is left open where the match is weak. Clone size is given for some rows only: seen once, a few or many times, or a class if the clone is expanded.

cdr3_nt: TGTGCCAGTAGTATAGGGGGCAGGGGGCCCGGCAATCAGCCCCAGCATTTT
cdr3_aa: CASSIGGRGPGNQPQHF
j_call: TRBJ1-5
clone_size: -
v_call: TRBV19
d_call: TRBD1

cdr3_nt: TGTGCCAGCAGTTTATTTGACAGGGCCTCTGGAAACACCATATATTTT
cdr3_aa: CASSLFDRASGNTIYF
j_call: TRBJ1-3
clone_size: -
v_call: TRBV27
d_call: TRBD1

cdr3_nt: TGCGCCAGCAGCCAAGATCTCGCGGTCGGGACAGATACGCAGTATTTT
cdr3_aa: CASSQDLAVGTDTQYF
j_call: TRBJ2-3
clone_size: -
v_call: TRBV4-1
d_call: -

cdr3_nt: TGTGCCAGCAGCCGTAGACAGGGGAGCGGGCAGCCCCAGCATTTT
cdr3_aa: CASSRRQGSGQPQHF
j_call: TRBJ1-5
clone_size: -
v_call: TRBV4-2
d_call: TRBD1

cdr3_nt: TGCGCCAGCAGCTTGGGGACATACGAGCAGTACTTC
cdr3_aa: CASSLGTYEQYF
j_call: TRBJ2-7
clone_size: -
v_call: TRBV5-1
d_call: -

cdr3_nt: TGCAGCGTTGTGCTGGGGCAGTATGGCTACACCTTC
cdr3_aa: CSVVLGQYGYTF
j_call: TRBJ1-2
clone_size: -
v_call: TRBV29-1
d_call: -

cdr3_nt: TGCGCCAGCAGCCAAGATGGGGACAATAGCAATCAGCCCCAGCATTTT
cdr3_aa: CASSQDGDNSNQPQHF
j_call: TRBJ1-5
clone_size: -
v_call: TRBV4-3
d_call: -

cdr3_nt: TGTGCCAGCAGCCTGGGAGACAAGCGGAACGAGCAGTACTTC
cdr3_aa: CASSLGDKRNEQYF
j_call: TRBJ2-7
clone_size: once
v_call: TRBV5-4
d_call: -

cdr3_nt: TGTGCCTGGAGTTGGGGGGATGGCAATCAGCCCCAGCATTTT
cdr3_aa: CAWSWGDGNQPQHF
j_call: TRBJ1-5
clone_size: -
v_call: TRBV30
d_call: -

cdr3_nt: TGTGCCAGCTCTAAAGCCGGACAGGAAAATTCACCCCTCCACTTT
cdr3_aa: CASSKAGQENSPLHF
j_call: TRBJ1-6
clone_size: -
v_call: TRBV6-1
d_call: TRBD1

cdr3_nt: TGTGCCAGCAGCGCCCGGACTGTTGCAGGGACTGAAGCTTTCTTT
cdr3_aa: CASSARTVAGTEAFF
j_call: TRBJ1-1
clone_size: once
v_call: TRBV9
d_call: -

cdr3_nt: TGCGCCAGCAGTGACAGGGGGAGGAGGAACACTGAAGCTTTCTTT
cdr3_aa: CASSDRGRRNTEAFF
j_call: TRBJ1-1
clone_size: -
v_call: TRBV10-2
d_call: TRBD1

cdr3_nt: TGTGCCAGCAGCTTAGCAAGCGGGGGGGCCTTGGGCGGTGAGCAGTTCTTC
cdr3_aa: CASSLASGGALGGEQFF
j_call: TRBJ2-1
clone_size: -
v_call: TRBV7-8
d_call: TRBD2

cdr3_nt: TGTGCCAGCAGTTCTGACTGGAGGGATGAAAAACTGTTTTTT
cdr3_aa: CASSSDWRDEKLFF
j_call: TRBJ1-4
clone_size: -
v_call: TRBV27
d_call: -

cdr3_nt: TGTGCCTGGAGTGTAGGGGGACAGGGGGCAGGTACGCAGTATTTT
cdr3_aa: CAWSVGGQGAGTQYF
j_call: TRBJ2-3
clone_size: -
v_call: TRBV30
d_call: TRBD1

cdr3_nt: TGTGCCAGTACTACGGACGGAACCCATCAGCCCCAGCATTTT
cdr3_aa: CASTTDGTHQPQHF
j_call: TRBJ1-5
clone_size: -
v_call: TRBV19
d_call: -

cdr3_nt: TGTGCCAGCAGCGCGGTTGGCGGAAGCAATCAGCCCCAGCATTTT
cdr3_aa: CASSAVGGSNQPQHF
j_call: TRBJ1-5
clone_size: -
v_call: TRBV7-8
d_call: -

cdr3_nt: TGCAGCGTTGAAGCGGCAACAGCCGGGAGAAGGACGCAGTATTTT
cdr3_aa: CSVEAATAGRRTQYF
j_call: TRBJ2-3
clone_size: -
v_call: TRBV29-1
d_call: -

cdr3_nt: TGTGCCAGCAGTTCACTTCCGGCGGGGGGGCCTCAAGAGACCCAGTACTTC
cdr3_aa: CASSSLPAGGPQETQYF
j_call: TRBJ2-5
clone_size: -
v_call: TRBV28
d_call: TRBD2

cdr3_nt: TGTGCCAGCAGCTTAGCGCGGGACAGGGGATATGGCTACACCTTC
cdr3_aa: CASSLARDRGYGYTF
j_call: TRBJ1-2
clone_size: -
v_call: TRBV7-8
d_call: TRBD1

cdr3_nt: TGCGCCAGCAGTGAACCCAAAACAGGGAGACCTGGAAACACCATATATTTT
cdr3_aa: CASSEPKTGRPGNTIYF
j_call: TRBJ1-3
clone_size: -
v_call: TRBV10-1
d_call: -

cdr3_nt: TGTGCCAGCAGCTTCAGGGATGACACTGAAGCTTTCTTT
cdr3_aa: CASSFRDDTEAFF
j_call: TRBJ1-1
clone_size: once
v_call: TRBV13
d_call: -

cdr3_nt: TGCAGCTCAGGACAGACAGGAGGATATGGCTACACCTTC
cdr3_aa: CSSGQTGGYGYTF
j_call: TRBJ1-2
clone_size: -
v_call: TRBV29-1
d_call: -

cdr3_nt: TGTGCCAGCAGCGCCGGGATGACGAACACCGGGGAGCTGTTTTTT
cdr3_aa: CASSAGMTNTGELFF
j_call: TRBJ2-2
clone_size: -
v_call: TRBV2
d_call: -

cdr3_nt: TGTGCCAGCAGCTTGACTGACAGGCCGCTTTACAATGAGCAGTTCTTC
cdr3_aa: CASSLTDRPLYNEQFF
j_call: TRBJ2-1
clone_size: once
v_call: TRBV5-4
d_call: -

cdr3_nt: TGTGCCAGCAGCCAAGAAAGGGGCTCTGGAAACACCATATATTTT
cdr3_aa: CASSQERGSGNTIYF
j_call: TRBJ1-3
clone_size: -
v_call: TRBV14
d_call: -

cdr3_nt: TGTGCCAGCAGTTTCTCCGGGACAGGGGGTTCACCCCTCCACTTT
cdr3_aa: CASSFSGTGGSPLHF
j_call: TRBJ1-6
clone_size: few
v_call: TRBV27
d_call: TRBD1

cdr3_nt: TGTGCCAGCAGCTCTGTCGGATTTCAGCCCCAGCATTTT
cdr3_aa: CASSSVGFQPQHF
j_call: TRBJ1-5
clone_size: -
v_call: TRBV7-8
d_call: -

cdr3_nt: TGCGCCAGCAGCTTAACAGGGGTCGGGTCACCCCTCCACTTT
cdr3_aa: CASSLTGVGSPLHF
j_call: TRBJ1-6
clone_size: -
v_call: TRBV5-1
d_call: TRBD1

cdr3_nt: TGCGCCAGCAGCCAAGATTACGAGGTAACTAGCACAGATACGCAGTATTTT
cdr3_aa: CASSQDYEVTSTDTQYF
j_call: TRBJ2-3
clone_size: -
v_call: TRBV4-1
d_call: -

cdr3_nt: TGTGCCAGCAGTTACGGCTACGTCCCCTCGGGCTACACCTTC
cdr3_aa: CASSYGYVPSGYTF
j_call: TRBJ1-2
clone_size: once
v_call: TRBV6-5
d_call: -

cdr3_nt: TGTGCCAGCAGTGAACTCGGACTAGGTGTTTACGAGCAGTACTTC
cdr3_aa: CASSELGLGVYEQYF
j_call: TRBJ2-7
clone_size: once
v_call: TRBV6-1
d_call: TRBD2

cdr3_nt: TGTGCCAGCAGCCCCGAGGGCTGGGGGGCATCATGGTACACTGAAGCTTTCTTT
cdr3_aa: CASSPEGWGASWYTEAFF
j_call: TRBJ1-1
clone_size: -
v_call: TRBV7-6
d_call: -

cdr3_nt: TGTGCCAGTAGTTCGCCAGGGGACACCGGGGAGCTGTTTTTT
cdr3_aa: CASSSPGDTGELFF
j_call: TRBJ2-2
clone_size: few
v_call: TRBV19
d_call: -

cdr3_nt: TGTGCCAGCAGTCCGTGGACAGATAATTCACCCCTCCACTTT
cdr3_aa: CASSPWTDNSPLHF
j_call: TRBJ1-6
clone_size: -
v_call: TRBV27
d_call: -

cdr3_nt: TGTGCCAGCAGCTCGACAGATTCGATGAACACTGAAGCTTTCTTT
cdr3_aa: CASSSTDSMNTEAFF
j_call: TRBJ1-1
clone_size: -
v_call: TRBV7-9
d_call: -

cdr3_nt: TGTGCCTGGAGTGTTGGAAGAAGCAATCAGCCCCAGCATTTT
cdr3_aa: CAWSVGRSNQPQHF
j_call: TRBJ1-5
clone_size: -
v_call: TRBV30
d_call: -

cdr3_nt: TGTGCCAGCTCACCCCAGAACTATGGCTACACCTTC
cdr3_aa: CASSPQNYGYTF
j_call: TRBJ1-2
clone_size: -
v_call: TRBV18
d_call: -

cdr3_nt: TGTGCCAGCAGCTTAGGACTAGGTAATGAGCAGTTCTTC
cdr3_aa: CASSLGLGNEQFF
j_call: TRBJ2-1
clone_size: -
v_call: TRBV7-9
d_call: -

cdr3_nt: TGTGCCAGCTCACCTCGCTCAGGCCCGAACACTGAAGCTTTCTTT
cdr3_aa: CASSPRSGPNTEAFF
j_call: TRBJ1-1
clone_size: -
v_call: TRBV18
d_call: -

cdr3_nt: TGTGCCAGCAGCGATTCAGGGAACACTGAAGCTTTCTTT
cdr3_aa: CASSDSGNTEAFF
j_call: TRBJ1-1
clone_size: -
v_call: TRBV2
d_call: -

cdr3_nt: TGTGCCAGCTCCCCAGCCCGGTCGGGGGGGCCCTCCTACGAGCAGTACTTC
cdr3_aa: CASSPARSGGPSYEQYF
j_call: TRBJ2-7
clone_size: -
v_call: TRBV18
d_call: TRBD2

cdr3_nt: TGTGCCAGCAGTTTAGACCTGAACACTGAAGCTTTCTTT
cdr3_aa: CASSLDLNTEAFF
j_call: TRBJ1-1
clone_size: -
v_call: TRBV6-6
d_call: -

cdr3_nt: TGTGCCAGCAGCTTTCGGTCGGGACAGGGGGCGCATGGCTACACCTTC
cdr3_aa: CASSFRSGQGAHGYTF
j_call: TRBJ1-2
clone_size: -
v_call: TRBV7-2
d_call: TRBD1

cdr3_nt: TGTGCCAGCAGCGTTTTGTCCGGGACAGGGAACACTGAAGCTTTCTTT
cdr3_aa: CASSVLSGTGNTEAFF
j_call: TRBJ1-1
clone_size: -
v_call: TRBV9
d_call: TRBD1

cdr3_nt: TGTGCCAGCAGCTTGATTTGGGGGGGCAGAGGGACAGATACGCAGTATTTT
cdr3_aa: CASSLIWGGRGTDTQYF
j_call: TRBJ2-3
clone_size: -
v_call: TRBV11-2
d_call: -

cdr3_nt: TGTGCCAGCAGCCCAGACCCCCAGGGGAAATATAGCAATCAGCCCCAGCATTTT
cdr3_aa: CASSPDPQGKYSNQPQHF
j_call: TRBJ1-5
clone_size: -
v_call: TRBV7-6
d_call: -

cdr3_nt: TGTGCCAGTAGTATCTCGGCAGTTAATTCACCCCTCCACTTT
cdr3_aa: CASSISAVNSPLHF
j_call: TRBJ1-6
clone_size: -
v_call: TRBV19
d_call: -

cdr3_nt: TGCGCCACTGCGCCGGGTCCCAACCTTCACTTCAATCAGCCCCAGCATTTT
cdr3_aa: CATAPGPNLHFNQPQHF
j_call: TRBJ1-5
clone_size: few
v_call: TRBV10-1
d_call: -

cdr3_nt: TGTGCCAGCAGGGTTATGAACACTGAAGCTTTCTTT
cdr3_aa: CASRVMNTEAFF
j_call: TRBJ1-1
clone_size: -
v_call: TRBV6-6
d_call: -

cdr3_nt: TGTGCCAGCAGCTTAGTAGGCGGGACTAGCGGGGACGAGCAGTACTTC
cdr3_aa: CASSLVGGTSGDEQYF
j_call: TRBJ2-7
clone_size: -
v_call: TRBV7-9
d_call: TRBD2

cdr3_nt: TGTGCCAGCAGCTTAGCCCGACCGAACACTGAAGCTTTCTTT
cdr3_aa: CASSLARPNTEAFF
j_call: TRBJ1-1
clone_size: -
v_call: TRBV11-1
d_call: -

cdr3_nt: TGTGCCACCAGCAGAGAGCAGGGTATAGGAGCCAAAAACATTCAGTACTTC
cdr3_aa: CATSREQGIGAKNIQYF
j_call: TRBJ2-4
clone_size: -
v_call: TRBV15
d_call: -

cdr3_nt: TGCGCCAGCAGCCATACCGACAGAGACAATCAGCCCCAGCATTTT
cdr3_aa: CASSHTDRDNQPQHF
j_call: TRBJ1-5
clone_size: -
v_call: TRBV4-1
d_call: -